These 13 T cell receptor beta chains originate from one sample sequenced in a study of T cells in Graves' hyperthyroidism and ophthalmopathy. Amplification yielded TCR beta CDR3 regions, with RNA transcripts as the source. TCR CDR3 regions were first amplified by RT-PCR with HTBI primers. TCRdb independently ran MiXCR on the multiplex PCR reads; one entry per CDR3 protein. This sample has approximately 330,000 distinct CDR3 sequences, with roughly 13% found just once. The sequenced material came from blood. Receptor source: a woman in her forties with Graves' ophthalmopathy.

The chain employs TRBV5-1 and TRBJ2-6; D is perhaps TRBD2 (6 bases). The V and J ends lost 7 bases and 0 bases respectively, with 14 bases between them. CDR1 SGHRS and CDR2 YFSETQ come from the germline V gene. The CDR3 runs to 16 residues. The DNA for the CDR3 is TGCGCCAGCGGAGGGAACAGAGTCTCTGGGGCCAACGTCCTGACTTTC. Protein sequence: CASGGNRVSGANVLTF.

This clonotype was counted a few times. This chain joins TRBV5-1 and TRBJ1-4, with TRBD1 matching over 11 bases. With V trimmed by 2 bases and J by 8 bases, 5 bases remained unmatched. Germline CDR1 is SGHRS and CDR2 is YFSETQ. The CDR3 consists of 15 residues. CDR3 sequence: CASSLGGQGAEKLFF. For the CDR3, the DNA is TGCGCCAGCAGCTTAGGCGGACAGGGGGCCGAAAAACTGTTTTTT.

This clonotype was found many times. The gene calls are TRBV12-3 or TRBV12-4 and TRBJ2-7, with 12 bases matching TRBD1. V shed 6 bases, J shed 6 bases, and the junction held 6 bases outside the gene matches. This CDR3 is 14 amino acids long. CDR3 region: CASSSPGQGAEQYF. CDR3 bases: TGTGCCAGCAGCTCTCCGGGACAGGGGGCCGAGCAGTACTTC.

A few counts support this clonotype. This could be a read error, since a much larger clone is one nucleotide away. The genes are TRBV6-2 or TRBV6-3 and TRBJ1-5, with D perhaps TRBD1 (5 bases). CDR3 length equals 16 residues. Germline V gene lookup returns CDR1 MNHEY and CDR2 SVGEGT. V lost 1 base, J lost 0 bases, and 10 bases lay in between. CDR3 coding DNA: TGTGCCAGCAGTTACTTCGCAGGGAGTAGCAATCAGCCCCAGCATTTT. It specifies CASSYFAGSSNQPQHF.

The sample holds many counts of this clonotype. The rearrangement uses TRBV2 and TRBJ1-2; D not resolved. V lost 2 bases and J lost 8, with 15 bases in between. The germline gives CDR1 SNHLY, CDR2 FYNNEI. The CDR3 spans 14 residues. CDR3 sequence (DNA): TGTGCCAGCAGTGAAAAACGATCCGTAGCAGGCTACACCTTC. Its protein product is CASSEKRSVAGYTF.

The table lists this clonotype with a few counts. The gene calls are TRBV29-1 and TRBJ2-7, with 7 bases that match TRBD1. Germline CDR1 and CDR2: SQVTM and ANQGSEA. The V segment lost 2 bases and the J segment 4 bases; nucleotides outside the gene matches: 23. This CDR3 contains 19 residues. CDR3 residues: CSVELFRRTRDSLIYEQYF. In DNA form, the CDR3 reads TGCAGCGTTGAATTGTTCCGTAGGACCCGGGACAGTTTAATATACGAGCAGTACTTC.

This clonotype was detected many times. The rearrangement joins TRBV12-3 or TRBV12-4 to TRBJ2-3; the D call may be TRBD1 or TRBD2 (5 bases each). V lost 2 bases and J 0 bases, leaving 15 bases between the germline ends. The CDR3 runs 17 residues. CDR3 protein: CASSLSRTGLSTDTQYF. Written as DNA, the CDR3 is TGTGCCAGCAGTTTAAGTAGGACGGGGCTGAGCACAGATACGCAGTATTTT.

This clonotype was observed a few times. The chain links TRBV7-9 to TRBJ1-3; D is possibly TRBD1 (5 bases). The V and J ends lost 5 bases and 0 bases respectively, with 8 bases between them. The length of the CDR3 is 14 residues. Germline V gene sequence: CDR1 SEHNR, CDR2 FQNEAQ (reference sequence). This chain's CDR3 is CASSPTVSGNTIYF. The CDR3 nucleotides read TGTGCCAGCAGCCCGACAGTCTCTGGAAACACCATATATTTT.

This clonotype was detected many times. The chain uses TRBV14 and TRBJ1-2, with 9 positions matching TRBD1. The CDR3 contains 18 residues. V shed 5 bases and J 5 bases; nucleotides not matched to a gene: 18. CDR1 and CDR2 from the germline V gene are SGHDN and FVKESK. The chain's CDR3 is CASSETGGELPFEYGYTF. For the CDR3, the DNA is TGTGCCAGCAGCGAGACAGGGGGTGAGCTACCCTTCGAGTATGGCTACACCTTC. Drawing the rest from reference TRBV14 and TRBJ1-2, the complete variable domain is EAGVTQFPSHSVIEKGQTVTLRCDPISGHDNLYWYRRVMGKEIKFLLHFVKESKQDESGMPNNRFLAERTGGTYSTLKVQPAELEDSGVYFCASSETGGELPFEYGYTFGSGTRLTVV.

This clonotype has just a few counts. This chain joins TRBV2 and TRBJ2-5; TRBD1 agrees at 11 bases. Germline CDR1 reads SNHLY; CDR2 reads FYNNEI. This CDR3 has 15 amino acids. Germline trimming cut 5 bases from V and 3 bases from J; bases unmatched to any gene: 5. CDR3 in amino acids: CASSSGQGAEETQYF. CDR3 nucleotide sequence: TGTGCCAGCAGTTCCGGACAGGGGGCAGAAGAGACCCAGTACTTC.

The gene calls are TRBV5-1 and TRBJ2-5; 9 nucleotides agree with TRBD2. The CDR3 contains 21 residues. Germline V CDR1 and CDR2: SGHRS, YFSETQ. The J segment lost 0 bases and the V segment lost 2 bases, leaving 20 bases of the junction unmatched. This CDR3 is CASSFSELSAGGAQYQETQYF. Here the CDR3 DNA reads TGCGCCAGCAGCTTTAGTGAGTTGTCGGCGGGGGGGGCCCAGTACCAAGAGACCCAGTACTTC.

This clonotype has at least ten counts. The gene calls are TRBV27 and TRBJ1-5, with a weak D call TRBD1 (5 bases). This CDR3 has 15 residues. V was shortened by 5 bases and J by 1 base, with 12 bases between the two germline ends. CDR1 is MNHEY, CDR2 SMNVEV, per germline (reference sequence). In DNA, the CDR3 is TGTGCCAGCAGTCCCGCCGGGGCCAGCAATCAGCCCCAGCATTTT. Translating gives CASSPAGASNQPQHF.

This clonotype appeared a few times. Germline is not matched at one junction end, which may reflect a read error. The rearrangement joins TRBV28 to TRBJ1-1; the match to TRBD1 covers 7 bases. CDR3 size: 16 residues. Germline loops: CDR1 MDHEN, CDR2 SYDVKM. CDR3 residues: CASSFLRTGFKTGAFF. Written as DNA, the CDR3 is TGTGCCAGCAGTTTTTTAAGGACAGGCTTTAAAACTGGAGCTTTCTTT.